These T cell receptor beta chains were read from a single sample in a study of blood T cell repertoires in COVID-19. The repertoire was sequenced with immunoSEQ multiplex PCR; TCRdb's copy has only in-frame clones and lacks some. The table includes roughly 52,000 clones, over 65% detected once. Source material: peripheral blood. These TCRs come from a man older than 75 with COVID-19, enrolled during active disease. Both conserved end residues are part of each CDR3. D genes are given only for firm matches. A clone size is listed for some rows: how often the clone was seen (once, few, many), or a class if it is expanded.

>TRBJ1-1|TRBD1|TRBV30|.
TGTGCCTGGAGTGCAGAATTCGGACAGGGGAGAAACACTGAAGCTTTCTTT
CAWSAEFGQGRNTEAFF
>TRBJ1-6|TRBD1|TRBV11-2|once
TGTGCCAGCAGCCCACTCCGGGACAGCTTAAATTCACCCCTCCACTTT
CASSPLRDSLNSPLHF
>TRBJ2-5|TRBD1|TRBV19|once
TGTGCCAGTAGTATGACCAGGGGGCGTGAGACCCAGTACTTC
CASSMTRGRETQYF
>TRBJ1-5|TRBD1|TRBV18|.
TGTGCCAGCTCACCGCGACAGGGGACCGATCAGCCCCAGCATTTT
CASSPRQGTDQPQHF
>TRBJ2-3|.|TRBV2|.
TGTGCCAGCAGTCCCCACCGGACAGACACAGATACGCAGTATTTT
CASSPHRTDTDTQYF
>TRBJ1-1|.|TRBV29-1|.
TGCAGCGTTGATAGGAGAAACACTGAAGCTTTCTTT
CSVDRRNTEAFF
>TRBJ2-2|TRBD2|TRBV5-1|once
TGCGCCAGCAGCGCGGACGCGACTAGCGGGAGGGCCGGGGAGCTGTTTTTT
CASSADATSGRAGELFF
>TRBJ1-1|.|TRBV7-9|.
TGTGCCAGCAGCCCGGGAACTCGTCATGAAGCTTTCTTT
CASSPGTRHEAFF
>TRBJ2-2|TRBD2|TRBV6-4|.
TGTGCCAGCAGTGAAACCGGGACTAGGAAAAGAACCGGGGAGCTGTTTTTT
CASSETGTRKRTGELFF
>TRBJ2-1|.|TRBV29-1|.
TGCAGCGCGCCCTTGGGGGGGGCGCGATACAATGAGCAGTTCTTC
CSAPLGGARYNEQFF
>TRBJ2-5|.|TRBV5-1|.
TGCGCCAGTAGCTTACAGGGAGGGCAAGAGACCCAGTACTTC
CASSLQGGQETQYF
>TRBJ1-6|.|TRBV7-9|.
TGTGCCAGCAGCTCGGCAGACAGGATGCGGGCCTATTCACCCCTCCACTTT
CASSSADRMRAYSPLHF
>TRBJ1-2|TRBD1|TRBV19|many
TGTGCCAGTAGTACTGAGGGACAGTACTATGGCTACACCTTC
CASSTEGQYYGYTF
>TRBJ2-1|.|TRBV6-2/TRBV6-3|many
TGTGCCAGCAGTTATCTTGGCAGCCGGGGAGTCTACAATGAGCAGTTCTTC
CASSYLGSRGVYNEQFF